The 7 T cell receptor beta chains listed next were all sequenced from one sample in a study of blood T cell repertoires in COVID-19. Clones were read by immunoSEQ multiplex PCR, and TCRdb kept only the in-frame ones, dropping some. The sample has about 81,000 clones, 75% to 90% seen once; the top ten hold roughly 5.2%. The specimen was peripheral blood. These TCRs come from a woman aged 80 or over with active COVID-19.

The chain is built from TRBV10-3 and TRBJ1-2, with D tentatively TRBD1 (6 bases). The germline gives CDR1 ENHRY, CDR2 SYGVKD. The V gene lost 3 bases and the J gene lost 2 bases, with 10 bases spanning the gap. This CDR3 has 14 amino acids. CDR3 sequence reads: CAISDWQGNYGYTF. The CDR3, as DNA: TGTGCCATCAGTGATTGGCAGGGGAACTATGGCTACACCTTC.

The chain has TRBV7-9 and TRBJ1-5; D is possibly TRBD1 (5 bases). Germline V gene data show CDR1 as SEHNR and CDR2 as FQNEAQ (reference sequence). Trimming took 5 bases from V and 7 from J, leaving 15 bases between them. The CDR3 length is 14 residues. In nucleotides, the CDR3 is TGTGCCAGCAGCCGGGGGATCTCGGGACAGCCCCAGCATTTT. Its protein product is CASSRGISGQPQHF.

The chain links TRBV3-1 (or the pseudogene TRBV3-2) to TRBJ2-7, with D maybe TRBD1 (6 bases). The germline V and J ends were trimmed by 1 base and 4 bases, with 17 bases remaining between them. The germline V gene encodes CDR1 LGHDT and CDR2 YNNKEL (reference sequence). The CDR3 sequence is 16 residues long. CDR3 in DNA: TGTGCCAGCAGCCAAGGTACAGGGTGGGGGTCTTACGAGCAGTACTTC. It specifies CASSQGTGWGSYEQYF.

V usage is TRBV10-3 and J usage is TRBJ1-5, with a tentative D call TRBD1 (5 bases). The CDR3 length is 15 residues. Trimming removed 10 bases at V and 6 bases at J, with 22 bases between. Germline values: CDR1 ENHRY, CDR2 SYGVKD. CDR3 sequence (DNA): TGTGCCACCCGGCGGGGCAGGGAAGATAGTCAGCCCCAGCATTTT. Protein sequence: CATRRGREDSQPQHF.

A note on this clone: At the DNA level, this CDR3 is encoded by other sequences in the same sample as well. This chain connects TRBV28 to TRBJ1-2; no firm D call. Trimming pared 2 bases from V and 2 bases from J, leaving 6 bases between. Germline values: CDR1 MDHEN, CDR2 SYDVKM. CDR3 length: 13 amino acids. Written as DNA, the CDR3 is TGTGCCAGCAGTTTAGGGCAGAACTATGGCTACACCTTC. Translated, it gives CASSLGQNYGYTF.

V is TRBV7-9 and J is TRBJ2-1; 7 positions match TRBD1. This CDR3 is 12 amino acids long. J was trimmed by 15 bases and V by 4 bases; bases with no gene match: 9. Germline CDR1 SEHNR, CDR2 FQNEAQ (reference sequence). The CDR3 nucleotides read TGTGCCAGCAGCTGGGGGACAGCACGTCCGTTCTTC. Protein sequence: CASSWGTARPFF.

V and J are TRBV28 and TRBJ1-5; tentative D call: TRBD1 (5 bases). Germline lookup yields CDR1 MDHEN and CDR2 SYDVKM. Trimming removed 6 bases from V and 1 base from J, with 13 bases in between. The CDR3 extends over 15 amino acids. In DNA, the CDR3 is TGTGCCAGCAGCCAAAGGGGTCGAAGCAATCAGCCCCAGCATTTT. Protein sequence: CASSQRGRSNQPQHF.